What follows are 30 T cell receptor beta chains derived from one specimen sequenced in a study of T cells after yellow fever vaccination. Via MiXCR, TCRdb re-called the 5' RACE reads, giving one row per CDR3 protein. The data contain some 350,000 distinct CDR3 sequences, around a tenth of them singletons. Sample: PBMCs, taken on the day of the first yellow fever vaccination. The receptors here all came from a man aged 18-30 years who received the YFV17D yellow fever vaccine.

The chain couples TRBV7-2 to TRBJ1-3; 10 nucleotides align to TRBD1. V lost 2 bases and J lost 4; bases outside the gene matches: 2. Per the germline V gene, CDR1 is SGHTA and CDR2 is FQGNSA. The CDR3 totals 15 residues. CDR3 region: CASSLRDRGGNTIYF. The CDR3 nucleotides read TGTGCCAGCAGCTTAAGGGACAGGGGAGGAAACACCATATATTTT.

Only a few counts were recorded for this clonotype. V usage is TRBV7-3 and J usage is TRBJ2-7, with 7 bases fitting TRBD2. The CDR3 is 20 residues long. With 8 bases clipped from V and 2 bases from J, the junction kept 27 bases outside the gene matches. Germline values: CDR1 SGHTA, CDR2 FQGTGA. CDR3 amino acids: CASCGGIPRRLGTTTYEQYF. The CDR3 DNA reads TGTGCCAGCTGTGGGGGGATCCCGAGAAGGCTTGGGACTACAACCTACGAGCAGTACTTC. Full variable domain (rest looked up from reference TRBV7-3 and TRBJ2-7): GAGVSQTPSNKVTEKGKYVELRCDPISGHTALYWYRQSLGQGPEFLIYFQGTGAADDSGLPNDRFFAVRPEGSVSTLKIQRTERGDSAVYLCASCGGIPRRLGTTTYEQYFGPGTRLTVT.

The chain carries TRBV6-5 and TRBJ2-1; D is tentatively TRBD1 or TRBD2 (7 bases each). The germline CDR1 and CDR2 sequences are MNHEY and SVGAGI. CDR3 length: 18 residues. The V and J ends lost 0 bases and 4 bases respectively, with 19 bases between them. For the CDR3, the DNA is TGTGCCAGCAGTTACTCAAGCAGGGGGGGGGGTAATTACAATGAGCAGTTCTTC. This translates into CASSYSSRGGGNYNEQFF.

This clonotype appeared a few times. V gene TRBV5-6 combines with J gene TRBJ1-4, with 7 bases lining up with TRBD1. The CDR3 has 14 amino acids. The germline CDR1 and CDR2 sequences are SGHDT and YYEEEE. Trimming took 4 bases from V and 3 from J; bases not matched to a gene: 3. CDR3 sequence reads: CASSQGQPNEKLFF. The CDR3 DNA sequence: TGTGCCAGCAGCCAGGGACAGCCTAATGAAAAACTGTTTTTT.

The rearrangement uses TRBV24-1 and TRBJ2-1; D call uncertain. Trimming stripped 4 bases from V and 1 base from J, with 7 bases between. Germline V CDR1 and CDR2: KGHDR, SFDVKD. This CDR3 spans 14 amino acids. CDR3 bases: TGTGCCACCAGTGACTCCGCATCCTACAATGAGCAGTTCTTC. Translated, it gives CATSDSASYNEQFF.

The chain employs TRBV5-4 and TRBJ2-1, with D hard to call. Germline loops: CDR1 SGHNT, CDR2 YYREEE (reference sequence). The CDR3 is 12 residues long. Trimming shortened V by 4 bases and J by 6 bases, and 8 bases separated the two germline ends. CDR3 loop: CASSTRRNEQFF. The CDR3 DNA follows: TGTGCCAGCAGCACCCGGCGCAATGAGCAGTTCTTC.

This clonotype was counted only a few times. The V and J genes are TRBV6-1 and TRBJ1-1; no firm D call. Trimming stripped 6 bases from V and 6 bases from J, with 20 bases between. Per the germline V gene, CDR1 is MNHNS and CDR2 is SASEGT. This CDR3 region has 15 residues. The CDR3 nucleotides are TGTGCCAGCAGCAGAAGCCGGTCCCTTGTGTCTGAAGCTTTCTTT. Protein product: CASSRSRSLVSEAFF.

The V gene is TRBV20-1, the J gene TRBJ1-2; D gene unclear. The germline CDR1 and CDR2 sequences are DFQATT and SNEGSKA (reference sequence). The germline V and J ends were trimmed by 5 bases and 8 bases, with 15 bases remaining between them. This CDR3 comprises 12 residues. The CDR3 protein is CSAPDTGYGYTF. In DNA, the CDR3 is TGCAGTGCTCCTGACACTGGGTACGGCTACACCTTC.

The V call is TRBV6-2 or TRBV6-3, the J call TRBJ2-5, with a weak D call TRBD2 (6 bases). V was shortened by 7 bases and J by 3 bases, with 15 bases between the two germline ends. Germline assignment: CDR1 MNHEY and CDR2 SVGEGT. CDR3 length equals 14 residues. CDR3 bases: TGTGCCAGCACCCCCGGACGGAGGGAAGAGACCCAGTACTTC. Its translation: CASTPGRREETQYF.

The chain links TRBV7-3 to TRBJ2-2, with TRBD1 matching 11 bases. V gave up 3 bases and J gave up 6 bases; unmatched junction bases: 3. CDR3 size: 15 residues. Germline V gene lookup returns CDR1 SGHTA and CDR2 FQGTGA. CDR3 nucleotides: TGTGCCAGCAGCTTCGGGACAGGGGGGGCCGGGGAGCTGTTTTTT. Its protein is CASSFGTGGAGELFF.

The genes are TRBV20-1 and TRBJ2-2; TRBD2 matches at 9 bases. CDR3 size: 15 residues. J was trimmed by 0 bases and V by 5 bases; bases with no gene match: 4. Germline V gene lookup returns CDR1 DFQATT and CDR2 SNEGSKA (reference sequence). The CDR3 DNA reads TGCAGTGCTCCGCGGGGGGGCTCGAACACCGGGGAGCTGTTTTTT. Its translation is CSAPRGGSNTGELFF.

This clonotype was counted between two and nine times. V gene TRBV12-3 or TRBV12-4 combines with J gene TRBJ2-1; possibly TRBD2 for D (6 bases). The ends were cut back, 6 bases at V and 7 bases at J, with 19 bases in the middle. The CDR3 has 15 residues. CDR3 residues: CASSPGAGSANEQFF. CDR3 DNA sequence: TGTGCCAGCAGCCCCGGGGCGGGGTCCGCAAATGAGCAGTTCTTC.

This clonotype was seen repeatedly, ten times or more. CDR3 nucleotide sequence: TGTGCCTGGAGTCGGGGTATGACAGATACGCAGTATTTT. As protein: CAWSRGMTDTQYF. This chain links TRBV30 with TRBJ2-3, with a tentative D call TRBD2 (5 bases). Germline V CDR1 and CDR2: GTSNPN, SVGIG (reference sequence). The CDR3 runs to 13 residues. Between the trimmed V and J ends, which lost 2 bases and 3 bases, there was a span of 9 bases.

V usage is TRBV7-6 and J usage is TRBJ2-3; TRBD2 matches 7 bases. The CDR3 covers 15 residues. V shed 3 bases, J shed 4 bases, and the junction held 7 bases outside the gene matches. Germline CDR1 reads SGHVS; CDR2 reads FNYEAQ. CDR3 residues: CASSFGAGVSDTQYF. The CDR3 DNA sequence: TGTGCCAGCAGCTTTGGGGCGGGGGTGTCAGATACGCAGTATTTT.

Many counts were recorded for this clonotype. The chain combines TRBV28 with TRBJ1-2; D may be TRBD1 (5 bases). The ends were cut back, 5 bases at V and 0 bases at J, with 7 bases in the middle. From germline, CDR1 is MDHEN and CDR2 SYDVKM. The CDR3 sequence is 13 residues long. In DNA form, the CDR3 reads TGTGCCAGCAGTCCGGGGGCTAACTATGGCTACACCTTC. This translates into CASSPGANYGYTF.

This chain uses TRBV5-1 with TRBJ2-5; D not resolved. The CDR3 runs 13 residues. V was pared by 1 base and J by 2 bases, with 6 bases between. In germline, CDR1 is SGHRS, CDR2 YFSETQ. CDR3 sequence: CASSLPPQETQYF. CDR3 DNA sequence: TGCGCCAGCAGCTTGCCCCCACAAGAGACCCAGTACTTC.

The sample holds a few counts of this clonotype. This chain joins TRBV12-3 or TRBV12-4 and TRBJ1-1, with 8 bases that match TRBD1. The CDR3 has 16 amino acids. V dropped 3 bases and J dropped 4; count of bases not matched to a gene: 10. The CDR3 spells CASSLHPGQGGTEAFF. CDR3 DNA: TGTGCCAGCAGTTTGCACCCTGGACAGGGAGGCACTGAAGCTTTCTTT.

V usage is TRBV2 and J usage is TRBJ2-1; D ambiguous. Germline V CDR1 and CDR2: SNHLY, FYNNEI. The CDR3 totals 15 residues. V was pared by 5 bases and J by 0 bases, with 11 bases between. Here the CDR3 DNA reads TGTGCCAGCAGTAGGACCGTTCTCTCCTACAATGAGCAGTTCTTC. It codes for CASSRTVLSYNEQFF.

This rearrangement joins TRBV5-6 to TRBJ2-5, with a possible D match to TRBD1 (6 bases). This CDR3 comprises 14 residues. V shed 4 bases and J shed 2 bases, with 12 bases lying between them. The germline V gene has CDR1 SGHDT and CDR2 YYEEEE. The CDR3 here is CASSKGQLQETQYF. Here the CDR3 DNA reads TGTGCCAGCAGCAAAGGACAGTTACAAGAGACCCAGTACTTC.

In its sample, this clonotype was seen a few times. The rearrangement links TRBV6-5 to TRBJ2-7; no definite D call. Deletions cut 0 bases from V and 6 bases from J, with 6 bases between. CDR1 MNHEY and CDR2 SVGAGI come from the germline V gene. The CDR3 totals 12 residues. The chain's CDR3 is CASSYSFGEQYF. In DNA, the CDR3 is TGTGCCAGCAGTTACTCGTTCGGCGAGCAGTACTTC.

This clonotype showed up just a few times. The chain combines TRBV2 with TRBJ2-1; no firm D call. In germline, CDR1 is SNHLY, CDR2 FYNNEI. The CDR3 covers 13 residues. Trimming left V 8 bases short and J 6 bases short, with 14 bases between. CDR3 in DNA: TGTGCCAGCGACGAAGACCTAGTCAATGAGCAGTTCTTC. Translation gives CASDEDLVNEQFF. The full variable domain, completed using reference TRBV2 and TRBJ2-1, is EPEVTQTPSHQVTQMGQEVILRCVPISNHLYFYWYRQILGQKVEFLVSFYNNEISEKSEIFDDQFSVERPDGSNFTLKIRSTKLEDSAMYFCASDEDLVNEQFFGPGTRLTVL.

This clonotype was observed a few times. This rearrangement joins TRBV13 to TRBJ1-4; possible D gene TRBD1, 5 bases. The CDR3 consists of 13 residues. Trimming cost V 5 bases and J 8 bases, with 12 bases left between them. Germline V CDR1 and CDR2: PRHDT, FYEKMQ (reference sequence). The CDR3, as DNA: TGTGCCAGCAGCCACCTACAGGCCGAAAAACTGTTTTTT. Translated, it gives CASSHLQAEKLFF.

V gene TRBV7-2 combines with J gene TRBJ1-1; no clear D. This CDR3 has 15 residues. Trimming shortened V by 2 bases and J by 5 bases, and 15 bases separated the two germline ends. Germline CDR1 reads SGHTA; CDR2 reads FQGNSA. The CDR3 DNA reads TGTGCCAGCAGCTTAAAGACGGGCGCCAGGACTGAAGCTTTCTTT. Protein sequence: CASSLKTGARTEAFF.

The chain links TRBV7-8 to TRBJ2-5; the match to TRBD2 covers 7 bases. CDR1 and CDR2 from the germline V gene are SGHVS and FQNEAQ. The CDR3 runs to 17 residues. J was trimmed by 1 base and V by 0 bases; bases with no gene match: 8. The CDR3 sequence is CASSLAPQVAGQETQYF. CDR3 coding DNA: TGTGCCAGCAGCTTAGCCCCCCAAGTAGCGGGCCAAGAGACCCAGTACTTC. Variable domain in full (rest from reference TRBV7-8 and TRBJ2-5): GAGVSQSPRYKVAKRGQDVALRCDPISGHVSLFWYQQALGQGPEFLTYFQNEAQLDKSGLPSDRFFAERPEGSVSTLKIQRTQQEDSAVYLCASSLAPQVAGQETQYFGPGTRLLVL.

This chain's CDR3 is CASSLGVIGELFF. CDR3 nucleotides: TGTGCCAGCAGCTTGGGGGTCATCGGGGAGCTGTTTTTT. The chain combines TRBV7-9 with TRBJ2-2; D is possibly TRBD1 or TRBD2 (5 bases each). The CDR3 has 13 amino acids. Germline V gene lookup returns CDR1 SEHNR and CDR2 FQNEAQ (reference sequence). Deletions cut 3 bases from V and 7 bases from J, with 9 bases between.

With regard to this clonotype: Germline is not matched at one junction end, which may reflect a read error. The CDR3 nucleotides are TGTGCCAGCAGCTGGGCGTTTGCCCCGGCAGGAGAGCAGTTCTTT. Translation gives CASSWAFAPAGEQFF. The chain carries TRBV7-2 and TRBJ2-1; D not certain. The germline CDR1 and CDR2 sequences are SGHTA and FQGNSA. This CDR3 is 15 amino acids long.

The chain has TRBV5-1 and TRBJ2-3; maybe TRBD1 (5 bases). The CDR3 length is 16 residues. The germline gives CDR1 SGHRS, CDR2 YFSETQ. Trimming pared 0 bases from V and 0 bases from J, leaving 11 bases between. The CDR3 bases are TGCGCCAGCAGCTTGGTTTCGACAGCTAGCACAGATACGCAGTATTTT. Amino acid sequence: CASSLVSTASTDTQYF.

The genes are TRBV5-4 and TRBJ2-7; D is tentatively TRBD1 or TRBD2 (5 bases each). CDR1 is SGHNT, CDR2 YYREEE, per germline (reference sequence). V was pared by 1 base and J by 8 bases, with 19 bases between. The CDR3 is made up of 15 amino acids. The CDR3 spells CASSLSAGSSGKQYF. CDR3 DNA: TGTGCCAGCAGCTTGTCTGCAGGGAGTTCGGGGAAGCAGTACTTC.

There are a few counts of this clonotype. The V and J genes are TRBV7-2 and TRBJ2-5, with D hard to call. The CDR3 runs to 13 residues. Trimming stripped 7 bases from V and 5 bases from J, with 14 bases between. Germline V CDR1 and CDR2: SGHTA, FQGNSA. CDR3 nucleotide sequence: TGTGCCAGCAACTATGTGGGTTTGGAGACCCAGTACTTC. Its protein product is CASNYVGLETQYF.

The gene calls are TRBV18 and TRBJ1-1; D call uncertain. Trimming stripped 3 bases from V and 11 bases from J, with 13 bases between. The CDR3 covers 12 residues. CDR1 is KGHSH and CDR2 is LQKENI in the germline V gene. The CDR3 protein is CASSPLWARAFF. CDR3 DNA sequence: TGTGCCAGCTCACCTCTGTGGGCTAGGGCTTTCTTT.